This T cell receptor beta chain was obtained from a study of blood T cell repertoires in COVID-19. Study at large: Collection of acute and convalescent COVID-19 samples took place in the United States, Italy and Spain.

Data came from immunoSEQ multiplex PCR; TCRdb stores just in-frame clones and leaves some out. This repertoire shows 160,000 or so clones, over 75% found once; its top ten account for under 7%. CDR1 is SNHLY and CDR2 is FYNNEI in the germline V gene. The CDR3 consists of 12 residues. V was pared by 6 bases and J by 5 bases, with 2 bases of the junction left unmatched. The sample taken for sequencing was PBMCs or T cells enriched from blood (not recorded which). The V gene is TRBV2, the J gene TRBJ2-3; the match to TRBD2 covers 7 bases. The TCR comes from a man aged 35-49 years who had recovered from COVID-19. CDR3 in amino acids: CASRGEGDTQYF. The DNA of the CDR3 is TGTGCCAGCAGAGGGGAGGGAGATACGCAGTATTTT.